One sample yielded the 17 T cell receptor beta chains listed below, sequenced in a study of graft-versus-host responses after intestinal transplantation. Their antigen targets remain unknown. Assay used: immunoSEQ multiplex PCR; TCRdb lists only in-frame clones, some missing. The table includes about 71,000 clones, 90% detected once. Sequencing used unstimulated CD8+ T cells sorted from spleen or lymph node cells, obtained before intestinal transplant. The receptor source for this set is a human donor who received an intestinal transplant.

The chain couples TRBV5-6 to TRBJ2-1; 14 nucleotides line up with TRBD2. The germline CDR1 and CDR2 sequences are SGHDT and YYEEEE. The CDR3 runs to 16 residues. V lost 4 bases, J lost 3 bases, and 3 bases stayed unmatched. In nucleotides, the CDR3 is TGTGCCAGCAGCCTGACTAGCGGGGGGGGCTACAATGAGCAGTTCTTC. This translates into CASSLTSGGGYNEQFF.

The J gene is TRBJ2-3, the V gene TRBV5-6; maybe TRBD1 (8 bases). The V gene's germline CDR1 is SGHDT and CDR2 YYEEEE. Trimming stripped 5 bases from V and 3 bases from J, with 13 bases between. The CDR3 is 14 amino acids. The CDR3: CASRSGTGTDTQYF. CDR3 nucleotide sequence: TGTGCCAGCAGAAGCGGGACAGGTACAGATACGCAGTATTTT.

The rearrangement joins TRBV11-2 to TRBJ1-6; 7 positions match TRBD1. The CDR3 is made up of 17 amino acids. From germline, CDR1 is SGHAT and CDR2 FQNNGV. Trimming removed 2 bases from V and 4 bases from J; junction bases left unmatched: 8. The CDR3, as DNA: TGTGCCAGCAGCTTATCCTTAGGGGGCGGATATAATTCACCCCTCCACTTT. Encoded protein: CASSLSLGGGYNSPLHF. The complete variable domain, with remaining parts taken from reference TRBV11-2 and TRBJ1-6, reads EAGVAQSPRYKIIEKRQSVAFWCNPISGHATLYWYQQILGQGPKLLIQFQNNGVVDDSQLPKDRFSAERLKGVDSTLKIQPAKLEDSAVYLCASSLSLGGGYNSPLHFGNGTRLTVT.

The chain recombines TRBV5-6 with TRBJ1-2, with TRBD1 as a possible D gene (5 bases). The CDR3 extends over 16 amino acids. Trimming removed 2 bases at V and 1 base at J, with 15 bases between. From germline, CDR1 is SGHDT and CDR2 YYEEEE. The CDR3 protein is CASSFALAGLNYGYTF. In DNA, the CDR3 is TGTGCCAGCAGCTTTGCTTTGGCAGGGCTTAACTATGGCTACACCTTC.

The rearrangement links TRBV5-1 to TRBJ2-1; D gene ambiguous. Germline lookup yields CDR1 SGHRS and CDR2 YFSETQ. The CDR3 is made up of 12 amino acids. V lost 7 bases and J 4 bases, leaving 9 bases between the germline ends. The CDR3 DNA sequence: TGCGCCAGCCGTACAGCATACAATGAGCAGTTCTTC. It encodes CASRTAYNEQFF.

The rearrangement uses TRBV2 and TRBJ2-7; D perhaps matches TRBD2 (7 bases). The germline V gene has CDR1 SNHLY and CDR2 FYNNEI. This CDR3 has 16 amino acids. V was shortened by 6 bases and J by 3 bases, with 21 bases between the two germline ends. The CDR3 loop reads CASRGGGDPTIYEQYF. CDR3 bases: TGTGCCAGCAGGGGAGGGGGGGACCCCACCATCTACGAGCAGTACTTC.

J is TRBJ2-7 and V is TRBV6-6; 11 bases map to TRBD1. The CDR3 has 12 residues. Germline CDR1 MNHNY, CDR2 SVGAGI (reference sequence). Trimming cost V 10 bases and J 6 bases; bases outside gene matches: 5. CDR3 sequence: CATGQGAVEQYF. The CDR3 DNA reads TGTGCCACCGGACAGGGGGCGGTCGAGCAGTACTTC.

V gene TRBV7-3 combines with J gene TRBJ2-5; a possible D gene is TRBD2 (6 bases). This CDR3 contains 13 residues. CDR1 is SGHTA and CDR2 is FQGTGA in the germline V gene. Trimming took off 5 bases at V and 1 base at J, with 8 bases between the two ends. This CDR3 is CASSPGLQETQYF. The CDR3 nucleotides read TGTGCCAGCAGCCCGGGACTCCAAGAGACCCAGTACTTC.

This chain connects TRBV6-5 to TRBJ2-1, with 7 positions matching TRBD1. This CDR3 comprises 14 residues. With 3 bases clipped from V and 6 bases from J, the junction kept 5 bases outside the gene matches. Germline CDR1 and CDR2: MNHEY and SVGAGI. The CDR3 DNA reads as TGTGCCAGCAGTTATGGGACAGAAGCCAATGAGCAGTTCTTC. This codes for CASSYGTEANEQFF.

The table lists this clone with a count of one. Other nucleotide sequences in the sample specify the same CDR3. This rearrangement joins TRBV2 to TRBJ2-1; 11 positions agree with TRBD2. This CDR3 region has 16 residues. Trimming cost V 6 bases and J 5 bases; bases outside gene matches: 9. Germline CDR1 is SNHLY and CDR2 is FYNNEI. The CDR3 coding sequence is TGTGCCAGCAGGCAACAACTAGCGGGGGACCACAATGAGCAGTTCTTC. Translating gives CASRQQLAGDHNEQFF.

About this clone itself: Other DNA sequences in this sample translate to the same CDR3. This chain links TRBV5-5 with TRBJ2-7; 8 positions agree with TRBD1. Per the germline V gene, CDR1 is SGHKS and CDR2 is YYEKEE (reference sequence). This CDR3 contains 18 residues. V lost 1 base and J lost 5; bases outside the gene matches: 17. The CDR3 region has the DNA TGTGCCAGCAGCTTGAGAGTCTTTGTAACAGGGGGTGGGAACGAGCAGTACTTC. It yields the protein CASSLRVFVTGGGNEQYF. Supplemented by reference TRBV5-5 and TRBJ2-7, the full variable domain reads DAGVTQSPTHLIKTRGQQVTLRCSPISGHKSVSWYQQVLGQGPQFIFQYYEKEERGRGNFPDRFSARQFPNYSSELNVNALLLGDSALYLCASSLRVFVTGGGNEQYFGPGTRLTVT.

This chain links TRBV4-1 with TRBJ2-7; 8 bases map to TRBD1. The CDR3 runs to 15 residues. With 3 bases clipped from V and 2 bases from J, the junction kept 6 bases outside the gene matches. The germline gives CDR1 MGHRA, CDR2 YSYEKL. CDR3 sequence: CASSQGDRPPYEQYF. The CDR3 nucleotides read TGCGCCAGCAGCCAGGGGGACAGGCCCCCCTACGAGCAGTACTTC.

The rearrangement links TRBV4-1 to TRBJ2-1; D perhaps matches TRBD2 (5 bases). Germline V gives CDR1 MGHRA, CDR2 YSYEKL. The CDR3 consists of 15 residues. V gave up 5 bases and J gave up 2 bases, with 13 bases separating them. The DNA for the CDR3 is TGCGCCAGCAGCGTCGACCCCGGGGCCTACAATGAGCAGTTCTTC. Translated: CASSVDPGAYNEQFF.

The chain uses TRBV29-1 and TRBJ2-7, with 7 bases fitting TRBD1. V lost 2 bases to trimming and J lost 1 base; unmatched junction nucleotides: 5. Germline V gene sequence: CDR1 SQVTM, CDR2 ANQGSEA. This CDR3 is 14 amino acids long. The CDR3 DNA follows: TGCAGCGTTGAACAAGAGGACAGGTCCTACGAGCAGTACTTC. Encoded protein: CSVEQEDRSYEQYF.

The CDR3 is CASSVGGTGDYEQYF. DNA for the CDR3: TGTGCCAGCAGCGTAGGGGGGACAGGGGATTACGAGCAGTACTTC. The rearrangement uses TRBV9 and TRBJ2-7; 10 bases are shared with TRBD1. The CDR3 loop spans 15 amino acids. Germline trimming cut 0 bases from V and 4 bases from J; bases unmatched to any gene: 4. The germline V gene has CDR1 SGDLS and CDR2 YYNGEE. The full variable domain, completed using reference TRBV9 and TRBJ2-7, is DSGVTQTPKHLITATGQRVTLRCSPRSGDLSVYWYQQSLDQGLQFLIQYYNGEERAKGNILERFSAQQFPDLHSELNLSSLELGDSALYFCASSVGGTGDYEQYFGPGTRLTVT.

This clone appeared a single time. The chain employs TRBV6-4 and TRBJ1-5; tentative D call: TRBD1 (6 bases). V was trimmed by 6 bases and J by 7 bases, leaving 13 bases between them. Germline CDR1 is MRHNA and CDR2 is SNTAGT. This CDR3 has 13 amino acids. The CDR3 region is CASSDRSGQPQHF. The CDR3 DNA sequence: TGTGCCAGCAGCGACAGGTCGGGGCAGCCCCAGCATTTT.

The chain employs TRBV27 and TRBJ1-5; D possibly corresponds to TRBD1 (5 bases). The CDR3 runs to 13 residues. V dropped 6 bases and J dropped 1 base, with 7 bases sitting between them. CDR1 MNHEY and CDR2 SMNVEV come from the germline V gene (reference sequence). The CDR3 coding sequence is TGTGCCAGCAGGGGGGGAAGCAATCAGCCCCAGCATTTT. Encoded protein: CASRGGSNQPQHF.